These 11 T cell receptor beta chains originate from one sample sequenced in a study of blood T cell repertoires in COVID-19. Sequenced by immunoSEQ multiplex PCR; TCRdb stores in-frame clones only, minus some. The data hold about 170,000 clones, with around 83% observed a single time. Specimen: peripheral blood. The receptors were sampled from an older woman who had recovered from COVID-19.

This sequence joins TRBV29-1 and TRBJ1-1; 7 nucleotides line up with TRBD1. The germline V gene has CDR1 SQVTM and CDR2 ANQGSEA. V lost 0 bases, J lost 4 bases, and 11 bases stayed unmatched. The CDR3 runs to 16 residues. CDR3 coding DNA: TGCAGCGTTGAAGATGGAGGGACAGATCTTTCCACTGAAGCTTTCTTT. Encoded protein: CSVEDGGTDLSTEAFF.

The chain joins TRBV18 to TRBJ1-5; possible D gene TRBD1, 6 bases. V lost 6 bases and J 3 bases, leaving 12 bases between the germline ends. Germline CDR1 reads KGHSH; CDR2 reads LQKENI. This CDR3 contains 14 residues. The CDR3 nucleotides read TGTGCCAGCTCTCTGCGACAGGACAATCAGCCCCAGCATTTT. This encodes CASSLRQDNQPQHF.

The chain employs TRBV6-5 and TRBJ2-1; 7 nucleotides agree with TRBD2. The CDR3 spans 15 residues. The junction had 11 bases not matched to a gene; V was cut back by 7 bases and J by 5 bases. Germline V gives CDR1 MNHEY, CDR2 SVGAGI. Here the CDR3 DNA reads TGTGCCAGCACCCGAGGGCTAGCGGACCACAATGAGCAGTTCTTC. It specifies CASTRGLADHNEQFF.

V and J are TRBV3-1 (or the pseudogene TRBV3-2) and TRBJ2-1, with TRBD2 matching over 8 bases. There are 16 residues in the CDR3. Germline loops: CDR1 LGHDT, CDR2 YNNKEL (reference sequence). The V and J ends lost 3 bases and 9 bases, in that order; junction bases with no gene match: 13. For the CDR3, the DNA is TGTGCCAGCAGCCAGAGGACTAGCCTCCTCCCAATTGAGCAGTTCTTC. Translation: CASSQRTSLLPIEQFF.

This clone was counted a few times. The CDR3 is CSVGTGTRGGGELFF. CDR3 nucleotides: TGCAGCGTTGGAACAGGGACAAGAGGCGGCGGGGAGCTGTTTTTT. The chain employs TRBV29-1 and TRBJ2-2; D is perhaps TRBD1 (6 bases). V was clipped by 4 bases and J by 7 bases, with 19 bases between them. The CDR3 runs to 15 residues. Germline CDR1 SQVTM, CDR2 ANQGSEA.

This chain uses TRBV10-3 with TRBJ2-7, with a tentative D call TRBD2 (6 bases). Germline V gene data show CDR1 as ENHRY and CDR2 as SYGVKD. This CDR3 region has 14 residues. V lost 3 bases and J 7 bases, leaving 16 bases between the germline ends. CDR3 sequence (DNA): TGTGCCATCAGTGAAGGGCTGGCCGCGGGGGAGCAGTACTTC. Translation gives CAISEGLAAGEQYF.

V and J are TRBV7-8 and TRBJ2-2, with TRBD1 matching 7 bases. The V gene end was trimmed by 5 bases and the J gene end by 5 bases; junction bases not matched to a gene: 11. Looked up from germline, CDR1 is SGHVS and CDR2 is FQNEAQ. This CDR3 is built from 16 residues. The CDR3, as DNA: TGTGCCAGCAGCCCCCGGACAGGATGGGGAACCGGGGAGCTGTTTTTT. It is translated as CASSPRTGWGTGELFF.

For the CDR3, the DNA is TGTGCCAGTAGTCCCAACCCACTAGCTCCCTACGAGCAGTACTTC. The encoded protein is CASSPNPLAPYEQYF. The genes are TRBV19 and TRBJ2-7; D may be TRBD2 (6 bases). The CDR3 has 15 amino acids. V was trimmed by 5 bases and J by 2 bases, leaving 16 bases between them. CDR1 and CDR2 (germline): LNHDA, SQIVND (reference sequence). Combining the CDR3 with reference TRBV19 and TRBJ2-7 gives the whole variable domain DGGITQSPKYLFRKEGQNVTLSCEQNLNHDAMYWYRQDPGQGLRLIYYSQIVNDFQKGDIAEGYSVSREKKESFPLTVTSAQKNPTAFYLCASSPNPLAPYEQYFGPGTRLTVT.

This clone showed up just once. CDR3 residues: CAISPPGQGVETQYF. As DNA, the CDR3 is TGTGCCATCAGTCCGCCGGGACAGGGGGTTGAGACCCAGTACTTC. The chain couples TRBV10-3 to TRBJ2-5, with 11 bases that match TRBD1. Germline V gives CDR1 ENHRY, CDR2 SYGVKD. This CDR3 is 15 amino acids long. V lost 5 bases, J lost 5 bases, and 7 bases stayed unmatched.

The V gene is TRBV7-2, the J gene TRBJ1-6; D is unresolved. Per germline, CDR1 SGHTA and CDR2 FQGNSA. The CDR3 totals 15 residues. V was trimmed by 1 base and J by 10 bases, leaving 14 bases between them. The CDR3, as DNA: TGTGCCAGCAGCTTAGTGGCAGGCCCCAGGTCACCCCTCCACTTT. Translation: CASSLVAGPRSPLHF.

This clone was seen once. The DNA for the CDR3 is TGTGCCAGCAGCCCAATAGCGGGAGGCCTCTCCTACAATGAGCAGTTCTTC. Amino acids: CASSPIAGGLSYNEQFF. The chain has TRBV4-2 and TRBJ2-1; 10 bases map to TRBD2. Losses at the gene ends were 4 bases for V and 0 bases for J; bases not matched to a gene: 6. The CDR3 extends over 17 amino acids. CDR1 is LGHNA, CDR2 YNFKEQ, per germline.